This TCR beta chain was captured in a study of response to subunit inactivated influenza vaccine. CDR3 size: 15 residues. Trimming removed 6 bases at V and 0 bases at J, with 14 bases between. Germline V gene lookup returns CDR1 MNHNS and CDR2 SASEGT. MiXCR, applied by TCRdb to the RT-PCR reads, yields one record per CDR3 protein. Found here are around 540,000 distinct CDR3 sequences, roughly 10% of them singletons; the top ten hold roughly 10%. This material consisted of PBMCs from blood, taken on the day of vaccination. The V call is TRBV6-1, the J call TRBJ1-1; D is unresolved. The TCR was taken from a man aged 45-65 years who received an inactivated influenza vaccine. DNA for the CDR3: TGTGCCAGCAGAGCGGGAGACCCTATGAACACTGAAGCTTTCTTT. It encodes CASRAGDPMNTEAFF.